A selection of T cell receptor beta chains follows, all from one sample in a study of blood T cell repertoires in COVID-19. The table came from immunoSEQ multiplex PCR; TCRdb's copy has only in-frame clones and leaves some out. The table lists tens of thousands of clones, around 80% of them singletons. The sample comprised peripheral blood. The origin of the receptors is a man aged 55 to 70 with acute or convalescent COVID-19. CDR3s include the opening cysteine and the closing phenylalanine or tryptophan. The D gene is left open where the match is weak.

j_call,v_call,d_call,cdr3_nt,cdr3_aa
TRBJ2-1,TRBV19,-,TGTGCCAGTACCCTAGAGGGCTCCTACAATGAGCAGTTCTTC,CASTLEGSYNEQFF
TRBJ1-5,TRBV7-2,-,TGTGCCAGCAGCTTGACGCTAGGGCCCCAGCATTTT,CASSLTLGPQHF
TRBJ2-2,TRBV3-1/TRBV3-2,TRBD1,TGTGCCAGCAGCCCCCCCCCGGGACAGGGCTTGTGGACCGGGGAGCTGTTTTTT,CASSPPPGQGLWTGELFF
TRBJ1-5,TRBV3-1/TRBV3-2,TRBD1,TGTGCCAGCAGCCAAGGGACAGGGAGTCAGCCCCAGCATTTT,CASSQGTGSQPQHF
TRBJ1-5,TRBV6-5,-,TGTGCCAGTATAGAGGCCCGGGGCAATCAGCCCCAGCATTTT,CASIEARGNQPQHF
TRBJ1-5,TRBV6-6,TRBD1,TGTGCCACCACGGGGACAGGGAATCAGCCCCAGCATTTT,CATTGTGNQPQHF
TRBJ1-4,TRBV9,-,TGTGCCAGCAGCGTAGGAGTCGGTGGAGATGAAAAACTGTTTTTT,CASSVGVGGDEKLFF
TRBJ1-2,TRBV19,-,TGTGCCAGTAGTATAGATCTCGCCCTTCGTCCACAAACAGGAACCAACTATGGCTACACCTTC,CASSIDLALRPQTGTNYGYTF
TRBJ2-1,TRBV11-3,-,TGTGCCAGCAGCCCAGGCAGGCGGGTGTTCAATGAGCAGTTCTTC,CASSPGRRVFNEQFF
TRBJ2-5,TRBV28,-,TGTGCCAGCAGTTCAAGTCATGGGACTTTGCAAGAGACCCAGTACTTC,CASSSSHGTLQETQYF
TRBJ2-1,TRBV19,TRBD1,TGTGCCAGTAAGGAGTCAGGGGGTTTCAATGAGCAGTTCTTC,CASKESGGFNEQFF
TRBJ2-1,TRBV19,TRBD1,TGTGCCAGTAGTATGCCACGGGACAGGGGGCCCAATGAGCAGTTCTTC,CASSMPRDRGPNEQFF
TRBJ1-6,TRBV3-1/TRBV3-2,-,TGTGCCAGCAGCCTTGAACGGGGTCGTTCACCCCTCCACTTT,CASSLERGRSPLHF
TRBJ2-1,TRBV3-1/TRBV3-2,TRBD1,TGTGCCAGCAGCCAAGATATTAGTGACAGGGATCAGTTCTTC,CASSQDISDRDQFF
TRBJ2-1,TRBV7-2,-,TGTGCCAGCAGCCAAAGACATGCGGCGGGGAATCCCTACAATGAGCAGTTCTTC,CASSQRHAAGNPYNEQFF
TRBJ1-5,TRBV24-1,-,TGTGCCACCAGTGACCGTGGGGAGCAGCCCCAGCATTTT,CATSDRGEQPQHF
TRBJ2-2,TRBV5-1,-,TGCGCCAGCGAAGAAACACCGAACACCGGGGAGCTGTTTTTT,CASEETPNTGELFF
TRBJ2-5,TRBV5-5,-,TGTGCCAGCAGCTCTTATGGAGGGGCTGAGACCCAGTACTTC,CASSSYGGAETQYF
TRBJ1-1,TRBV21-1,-,TGTGCCAGCAGCTCCCTAACGGGGTACACTGAAGCTTTCTTT,CASSSLTGYTEAFF
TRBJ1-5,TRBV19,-,TGTGCCAGTAGTATAGAGCACCGCGGATTAGATCAGCCCCAGCATTTT,CASSIEHRGLDQPQHF
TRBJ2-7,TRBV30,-,TGTGCCTCCGATGGGGGGAACTCCTACGAGCAGTACTTC,CASDGGNSYEQYF
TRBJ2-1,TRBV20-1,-,TGCAGTGCTAGTATTCAGGGAAATGAGCAGTTCTTC,CSASIQGNEQFF
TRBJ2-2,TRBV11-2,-,TGTGCCAGCAGCTTAGATTCCTACACCGGGGAGCTGTTTTTT,CASSLDSYTGELFF